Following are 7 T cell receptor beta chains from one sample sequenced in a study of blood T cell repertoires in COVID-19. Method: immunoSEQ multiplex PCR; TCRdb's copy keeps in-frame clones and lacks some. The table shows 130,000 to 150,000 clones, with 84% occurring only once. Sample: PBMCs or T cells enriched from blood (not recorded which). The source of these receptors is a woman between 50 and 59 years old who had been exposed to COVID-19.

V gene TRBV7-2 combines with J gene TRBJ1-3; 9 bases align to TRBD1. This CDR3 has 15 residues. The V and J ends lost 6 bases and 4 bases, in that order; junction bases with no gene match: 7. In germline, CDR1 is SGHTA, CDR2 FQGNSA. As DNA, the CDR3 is TGTGCCAGCAGTCCACAGGGGGCGAGGGGAAACACCATATATTTT. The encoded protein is CASSPQGARGNTIYF.

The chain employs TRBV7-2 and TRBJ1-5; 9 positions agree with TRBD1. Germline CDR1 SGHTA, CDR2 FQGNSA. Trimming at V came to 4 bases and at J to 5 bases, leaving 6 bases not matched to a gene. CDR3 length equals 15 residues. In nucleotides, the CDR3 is TGTGCCAGCAGCTCAAGGACAGGGGCCCATCAGCCCCAGCATTTT. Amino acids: CASSSRTGAHQPQHF.

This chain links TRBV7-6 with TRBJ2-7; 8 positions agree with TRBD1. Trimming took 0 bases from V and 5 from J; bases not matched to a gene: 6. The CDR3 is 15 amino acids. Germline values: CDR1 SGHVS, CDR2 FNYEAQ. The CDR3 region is CASSLAQGAGNEQYF. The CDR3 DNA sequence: TGTGCCAGCAGCTTAGCCCAGGGGGCAGGGAACGAGCAGTACTTC.

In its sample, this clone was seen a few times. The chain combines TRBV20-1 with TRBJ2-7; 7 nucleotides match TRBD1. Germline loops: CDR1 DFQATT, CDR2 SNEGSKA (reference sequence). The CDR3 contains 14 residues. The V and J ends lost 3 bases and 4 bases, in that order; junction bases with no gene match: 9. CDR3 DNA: TGCAGTGCTAGTGACGGGACAGCCAATTACGAGCAGTACTTC. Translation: CSASDGTANYEQYF.

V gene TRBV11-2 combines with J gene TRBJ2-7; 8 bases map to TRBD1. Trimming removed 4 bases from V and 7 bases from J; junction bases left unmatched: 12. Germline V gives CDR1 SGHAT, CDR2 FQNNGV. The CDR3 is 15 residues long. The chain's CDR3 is CASSYGTGPGGEQYF. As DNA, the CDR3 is TGTGCCAGCAGCTACGGGACAGGTCCGGGTGGGGAGCAGTACTTC. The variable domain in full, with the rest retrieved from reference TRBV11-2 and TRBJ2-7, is EAGVAQSPRYKIIEKRQSVAFWCNPISGHATLYWYQQILGQGPKLLIQFQNNGVVDDSQLPKDRFSAERLKGVDSTLKIQPAKLEDSAVYLCASSYGTGPGGEQYFGPGTRLTVT.

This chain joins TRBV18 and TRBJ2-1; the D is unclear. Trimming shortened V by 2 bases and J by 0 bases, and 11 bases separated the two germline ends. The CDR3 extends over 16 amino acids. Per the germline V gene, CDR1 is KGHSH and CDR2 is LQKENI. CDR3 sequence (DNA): TGTGCCAGCTCACCAGGGCTGCAGAGCTCCTACAATGAGCAGTTCTTC. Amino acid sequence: CASSPGLQSSYNEQFF. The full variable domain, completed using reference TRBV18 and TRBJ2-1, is NAGVMQNPRHLVRRRGQEARLRCSPMKGHSHVYWYRQLPEEGLKFMVYLQKENIIDESGMPKERFSAEFPKEGPSILRIQQVVRGDSAAYFCASSPGLQSSYNEQFFGPGTRLTVL.

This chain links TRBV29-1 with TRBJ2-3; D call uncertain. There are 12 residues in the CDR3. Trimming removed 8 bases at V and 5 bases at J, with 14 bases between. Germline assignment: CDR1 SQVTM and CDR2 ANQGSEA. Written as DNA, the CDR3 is TGCAGCATTGCCCATCCCAGAGATACGCAGTATTTT. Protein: CSIAHPRDTQYF.